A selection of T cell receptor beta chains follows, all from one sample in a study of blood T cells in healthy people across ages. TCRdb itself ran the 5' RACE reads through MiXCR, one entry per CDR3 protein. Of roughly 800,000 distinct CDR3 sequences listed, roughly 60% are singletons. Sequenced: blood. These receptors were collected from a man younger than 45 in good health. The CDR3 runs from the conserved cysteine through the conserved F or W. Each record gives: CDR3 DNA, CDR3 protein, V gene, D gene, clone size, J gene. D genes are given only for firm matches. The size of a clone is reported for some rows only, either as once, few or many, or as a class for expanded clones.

CDR3nt: TGTGCCAGCCACGAGGGGTATCGCAATGAGCAGTTCTTC
CDR3aa: CASHEGYRNEQFF
v_gene: TRBV6-6
d_gene: NA
abundance: NA
j_gene: TRBJ2-1

CDR3nt: TGTGCCAGCAGCCAAGGTCCGGGGAACCGGGAGACCCAGTACTTC
CDR3aa: CASSQGPGNRETQYF
v_gene: TRBV3-1
d_gene: NA
abundance: few
j_gene: TRBJ2-5

CDR3nt: TGTGCCACCAGGGACCCGACTAGCGGGAGAGGCACAGATACGCAGTATTTT
CDR3aa: CATRDPTSGRGTDTQYF
v_gene: TRBV15
d_gene: TRBD2
abundance: NA
j_gene: TRBJ2-3

CDR3nt: TGTGCCAGCAGCGGCAAATATAGCGGGGTAGAGACCCAGTACTTC
CDR3aa: CASSGKYSGVETQYF
v_gene: TRBV9
d_gene: TRBD2
abundance: NA
j_gene: TRBJ2-5

CDR3nt: TGTGCCAGCAGGGCCGGGATAACTAGCGGGAGTGTGTACTTC
CDR3aa: CASRAGITSGSVYF
v_gene: TRBV28
d_gene: TRBD2
abundance: NA
j_gene: TRBJ2-4

CDR3nt: TGTGCCAGCTCACCGTATGGTTCCTACGAGCAGTACTTC
CDR3aa: CASSPYGSYEQYF
v_gene: TRBV18
d_gene: NA
abundance: NA
j_gene: TRBJ2-7

CDR3nt: TGTGCCAGCAGACAGCGCGGTTCTGGGGCCAACGTCCTGACTTTC
CDR3aa: CASRQRGSGANVLTF
v_gene: TRBV6-2/TRBV6-3
d_gene: NA
abundance: NA
j_gene: TRBJ2-6

CDR3nt: TGTGCCAGCAGCCAAAACACAGGGGACTATGGCTACACCTTC
CDR3aa: CASSQNTGDYGYTF
v_gene: TRBV7-9
d_gene: TRBD1
abundance: few
j_gene: TRBJ1-2

CDR3nt: TGCGCCAGCAGTCTCTCCGGACAGCCGGGGGATCAGCCCCAGCATTTT
CDR3aa: CASSLSGQPGDQPQHF
v_gene: TRBV5-1
d_gene: NA
abundance: NA
j_gene: TRBJ1-5

CDR3nt: TGTGCCAGCAGCTTAACAACAGGCTCCTATAATTCACCCCTCCACTTT
CDR3aa: CASSLTTGSYNSPLHF
v_gene: TRBV7-6
d_gene: NA
abundance: NA
j_gene: TRBJ1-6

CDR3nt: TGTGCCATCAGTGCCGGACTGGGACACACCGGGGAGCTGTTTTTT
CDR3aa: CAISAGLGHTGELFF
v_gene: TRBV10-3
d_gene: NA
abundance: NA
j_gene: TRBJ2-2

CDR3nt: TGCAGCGTTTCGAGGAGTGGCGAGCAGTACTTC
CDR3aa: CSVSRSGEQYF
v_gene: TRBV29-1
d_gene: NA
abundance: few
j_gene: TRBJ2-7

CDR3nt: TGCAGCGTCCACTCAGGGAGCGCTGGGGCCAACGTCCTGACTTTC
CDR3aa: CSVHSGSAGANVLTF
v_gene: TRBV29-1
d_gene: NA
abundance: NA
j_gene: TRBJ2-6

CDR3nt: TGTGCCTGCAGCCCTTCAAGCGGGGAACCTTCCTACGAGCAGTACTTC
CDR3aa: CACSPSSGEPSYEQYF
v_gene: TRBV4-2
d_gene: TRBD2
abundance: NA
j_gene: TRBJ2-7

CDR3nt: TGCGCCAGCAGCTTAGGGACTAGCGGGGGGCCACTCTCCTACAATGAGCAGTTCTTC
CDR3aa: CASSLGTSGGPLSYNEQFF
v_gene: TRBV5-1
d_gene: TRBD2
abundance: once
j_gene: TRBJ2-1

CDR3nt: TGCGCCAGCAGCCATGCCTTTAGCGGGAAATCCTACAATGAGCAGTTCTTC
CDR3aa: CASSHAFSGKSYNEQFF
v_gene: TRBV4-3
d_gene: TRBD2
abundance: few
j_gene: TRBJ2-1

CDR3nt: TGCAGTGCTGGTGACCTACAGGGGAATGAGCAGTTCTTC
CDR3aa: CSAGDLQGNEQFF
v_gene: TRBV20-1
d_gene: TRBD1
abundance: few
j_gene: TRBJ2-1

CDR3nt: TGCAGTGCTAGAGCTCCGGACTCCAATGAGCAGTTCTTC
CDR3aa: CSARAPDSNEQFF
v_gene: TRBV20-1
d_gene: NA
abundance: NA
j_gene: TRBJ2-1

CDR3nt: TGCGCCAGCAGCTGGGGGGAAGGCACTGAAGCTTTCTTT
CDR3aa: CASSWGEGTEAFF
v_gene: TRBV5-1
d_gene: NA
abundance: NA
j_gene: TRBJ1-1

CDR3nt: TGTGCCAGCAGCTTAGTCTCGCAGGGGATGAAAAACATTCAGTACTTC
CDR3aa: CASSLVSQGMKNIQYF
v_gene: TRBV11-1
d_gene: NA
abundance: NA
j_gene: TRBJ2-4

CDR3nt: TGTGCCAGCAGCTTTGGTGAGGGCTACACCTTC
CDR3aa: CASSFGEGYTF
v_gene: TRBV5-6
d_gene: NA
abundance: NA
j_gene: TRBJ1-2

CDR3nt: TGTGCCAGCAGCCAAAGAGGTAGCAGCCTATTAGCGGATGGCTACACCTTC
CDR3aa: CASSQRGSSLLADGYTF
v_gene: TRBV4-2
d_gene: NA
abundance: once
j_gene: TRBJ1-2

CDR3nt: TGCAGTGCTGAGGGGGGAGACGGCTCCTACAATGAGCAGTTCTTC
CDR3aa: CSAEGGDGSYNEQFF
v_gene: TRBV20-1
d_gene: NA
abundance: NA
j_gene: TRBJ2-1

CDR3nt: TGTGCCAGCAGCTTAGACTACCGGTCACCACGCCCCTGGGGGCTTCTTGACATGAACACTGAGGCTTTCTTT
CDR3aa: CASSLDYRSPRPWGLLDMNTEAFF
v_gene: TRBV11-1
d_gene: NA
abundance: NA
j_gene: TRBJ1-1

CDR3nt: TGCAGTGCTTCACTTGCCGGGACAGGGCTCGAGCAGTACTTC
CDR3aa: CSASLAGTGLEQYF
v_gene: TRBV20-1
d_gene: TRBD1
abundance: NA
j_gene: TRBJ2-7

CDR3nt: TGTGCCAGCTCTCTCCACGACCCTAGCGGGCCTGTAGGAGATACGCAGTATTTT
CDR3aa: CASSLHDPSGPVGDTQYF
v_gene: TRBV18
d_gene: TRBD2
abundance: many
j_gene: TRBJ2-3

CDR3nt: TGCAGTGCTGACCGAGGGACTAGCGGGAGGGCCGGGACAAACATTCAGTACTTC
CDR3aa: CSADRGTSGRAGTNIQYF
v_gene: TRBV20-1
d_gene: TRBD2
abundance: once
j_gene: TRBJ2-4

CDR3nt: TGTGCCAGCACCCCAAGGGTGGGGGATGAGCAGTTCTTC
CDR3aa: CASTPRVGDEQFF
v_gene: TRBV27
d_gene: NA
abundance: NA
j_gene: TRBJ2-1

CDR3nt: TGTGCCACCAGTGACCCCGTCAGAAACACCGGGGAGCTGTTTTTT
CDR3aa: CATSDPVRNTGELFF
v_gene: TRBV24-1
d_gene: NA
abundance: few
j_gene: TRBJ2-2

CDR3nt: TGTGCCAGCAGCTTGACCGTCGGTCCTGGCGAGCAGTACTTC
CDR3aa: CASSLTVGPGEQYF
v_gene: TRBV13
d_gene: NA
abundance: NA
j_gene: TRBJ2-7

CDR3nt: TGTGCCAGCAGTTCCGGGACTAGCGGGGGTCTCCATGAGCAGTTCTTC
CDR3aa: CASSSGTSGGLHEQFF
v_gene: TRBV12-3/TRBV12-4
d_gene: TRBD2
abundance: NA
j_gene: TRBJ2-1

CDR3nt: TGCGCCAGCAGCATAGCGGGAGAGCCATACAATGAGCAGTTCTTC
CDR3aa: CASSIAGEPYNEQFF
v_gene: TRBV5-1
d_gene: TRBD2
abundance: NA
j_gene: TRBJ2-1

CDR3nt: TGTGCCAGCAGCTTGGGACGTAGGATCAACACCGGGGAGCTGTTTTTT
CDR3aa: CASSLGRRINTGELFF
v_gene: TRBV5-4
d_gene: NA
abundance: once
j_gene: TRBJ2-2

CDR3nt: TGCAGTGCTAGAAGACAGGGACTTTTGACTGAAGCTTTCTTT
CDR3aa: CSARRQGLLTEAFF
v_gene: TRBV20-1
d_gene: TRBD1
abundance: NA
j_gene: TRBJ1-1

CDR3nt: TGTGCCAGCGAAGGTAGCGTACCATACAATGAGCAGTACTTC
CDR3aa: CASEGSVPYNEQYF
v_gene: TRBV6-2/TRBV6-3
d_gene: NA
abundance: NA
j_gene: TRBJ2-7

CDR3nt: TGCGCCAGCAGCACCGCGGGATTGACAGGGTCCGGGCCAGAGACCCAGTACTTC
CDR3aa: CASSTAGLTGSGPETQYF
v_gene: TRBV5-1
d_gene: NA
abundance: NA
j_gene: TRBJ2-5

CDR3nt: TGTGCCAGCAGTGAAAGGGATACAGATACGCAGTATTTT
CDR3aa: CASSERDTDTQYF
v_gene: TRBV6-4
d_gene: NA
abundance: few
j_gene: TRBJ2-3

CDR3nt: TGTGCCAGCAGCCAAGAGGGACAGGAGCGCACAGATACGCAGTATTTT
CDR3aa: CASSQEGQERTDTQYF
v_gene: TRBV4-2
d_gene: TRBD1
abundance: NA
j_gene: TRBJ2-3

CDR3nt: TGTGCCAGCAGTTTAGCAGGGATTTCAGATACGCAGTATTTT
CDR3aa: CASSLAGISDTQYF
v_gene: TRBV12-3/TRBV12-4
d_gene: NA
abundance: NA
j_gene: TRBJ2-3

CDR3nt: TGCAGTGCCCCAGCGGGACGCAGGCGGGAGACCCAGTACTTC
CDR3aa: CSAPAGRRRETQYF
v_gene: TRBV20-1
d_gene: TRBD2
abundance: NA
j_gene: TRBJ2-5

CDR3nt: TGCAGTGCCACGACGGAGACAGGTGCTAATGAAAAACTGTTTTTT
CDR3aa: CSATTETGANEKLFF
v_gene: TRBV20-1
d_gene: NA
abundance: NA
j_gene: TRBJ1-4

CDR3nt: TGCAGTGCTAGAGATTTCAGGGGGCTAGGGAAAGAGACCCAGTACTTC
CDR3aa: CSARDFRGLGKETQYF
v_gene: TRBV20-1
d_gene: TRBD1
abundance: NA
j_gene: TRBJ2-5

CDR3nt: TGTGCCAGCAGCGTAGCTACCCTTGGGGCCAACGTCCTGACTTTC
CDR3aa: CASSVATLGANVLTF
v_gene: TRBV9
d_gene: NA
abundance: NA
j_gene: TRBJ2-6